These 17 T cell receptor beta chains share one sample of origin, sequenced in a study of cytomegalovirus exposure and HLA in healthy donors. Data came from immunoSEQ multiplex PCR; TCRdb stores just in-frame clones and leaves some out. Altogether 200,000 or so clones are present, 85% to 95% being singletons, with the ten largest covering roughly 1%. The specimen was PBMCs. All receptors come from a woman aged 18-29 years in good health and CMV-seronegative.

This clone was recorded once. V is TRBV30 and J is TRBJ2-7, with D hard to call. The CDR3 has 13 amino acids. Germline V gene lookup returns CDR1 GTSNPN and CDR2 SVGIG (reference sequence). Trimming pared 1 base from V and 5 bases from J, leaving 12 bases between. DNA of the CDR3: TGTGCCTGGAGTGCCACCCTTGGCCACGAGCAGTACTTC. Its protein product is CAWSATLGHEQYF.

The chain links TRBV7-8 to TRBJ2-1; 9 bases agree with TRBD2. Germline assignment: CDR1 SGHVS and CDR2 FQNEAQ. V shed 6 bases and J 4 bases; nucleotides not matched to a gene: 13. The CDR3 is 17 amino acids. Here the CDR3 reads CASRRSTSGLVYNEQFF. CDR3 sequence (DNA): TGTGCCAGCAGAAGGTCCACTAGCGGGCTCGTGTACAATGAGCAGTTCTTC. Together with reference TRBV7-8 and TRBJ2-1, the CDR3 gives the full variable domain: GAGVSQSPRYKVAKRGQDVALRCDPISGHVSLFWYQQALGQGPEFLTYFQNEAQLDKSGLPSDRFFAERPEGSVSTLKIQRTQQEDSAVYLCASRRSTSGLVYNEQFFGPGTRLTVL.

The chain uses TRBV29-1 and TRBJ2-2, with 12 bases matching TRBD2. The V and J ends lost 3 bases and 4 bases, in that order; junction bases with no gene match: 9. There are 17 residues in the CDR3. CDR1 is SQVTM and CDR2 is ANQGSEA in the germline V gene. The DNA of the CDR3 is TGCAGCGTTGAGGCGAGACTAGCGGGAGTCGGCACCGGGGAGCTGTTTTTT. Its translation: CSVEARLAGVGTGELFF.

The chain couples TRBV7-9 to TRBJ1-1, with D unresolved. V gave up 1 base and J gave up 1 base, with 7 bases separating them. Germline V lookup: CDR1 SEHNR, CDR2 FQNEAQ (reference sequence). This CDR3 region has 14 residues. The CDR3 bases are TGTGCCAGCAGCTTAGTCGCAGGGAACACTGAAGCTTTCTTT. Its protein is CASSLVAGNTEAFF.

The chain is built from TRBV7-9 and TRBJ1-1; D gene unclear. The germline CDR1 and CDR2 sequences are SEHNR and FQNEAQ (reference sequence). This CDR3 has 17 residues. V was clipped by 3 bases and J by 0 bases, with 17 bases between them. The CDR3: CASSFRSEGLMNTEAFF. In DNA form, the CDR3 reads TGTGCCAGCAGCTTTCGGTCTGAGGGCTTAATGAACACTGAAGCTTTCTTT.

The V and J genes are TRBV19 and TRBJ1-1; D possibly corresponds to TRBD1 (6 bases). The V gene's germline CDR1 is LNHDA and CDR2 SQIVND (reference sequence). V was cut by 7 bases and J by 3 bases, with 24 bases left in between. The CDR3 loop spans 17 amino acids. CDR3 region: CASNRRAMLDRDTEAFF. The CDR3 DNA reads as TGTGCCAGTAATCGAAGGGCCATGTTGGACAGAGACACTGAAGCTTTCTTT.

This clone was counted a few times. The gene calls are TRBV30 and TRBJ1-6; D is uncertain. Germline CDR1 and CDR2: GTSNPN and SVGIG (reference sequence). Deletions cut 2 bases from V and 7 bases from J, with 6 bases between. The CDR3 runs to 12 residues. CDR3 bases: TGTGCCTGGAGTTTAGAGAATTCACCCCTCCACTTT. Protein sequence: CAWSLENSPLHF.

The genes are TRBV28 and TRBJ2-7; TRBD2 agrees at 13 bases. CDR3 length equals 19 residues. The germline V gene has CDR1 MDHEN and CDR2 SYDVKM. V dropped 3 bases and J dropped 7; count of bases not matched to a gene: 18. The CDR3 region is CASSLPTSGRAETVGEQYF. The CDR3 bases are TGTGCCAGCAGTTTGCCCACTAGCGGGAGGGCCGAGACCGTTGGGGAGCAGTACTTC. The variable domain in full, with the rest retrieved from reference TRBV28 and TRBJ2-7, is DVKVTQSSRYLVKRTGEKVFLECVQDMDHENMFWYRQDPGLGLRLIYFSYDVKMKEKGDIPEGYSVSREKKERFSLILESASTNQTSMYLCASSLPTSGRAETVGEQYFGPGTRLTVT.

This clone occurred once. The chain uses TRBV28 and TRBJ1-2; D is perhaps TRBD1 (5 bases). V lost 5 bases and J 1 base, leaving 8 bases between the germline ends. CDR3 length equals 13 residues. CDR1 MDHEN and CDR2 SYDVKM come from the germline V gene. Here the CDR3 reads CASSSGGNYGYTF. The CDR3 nucleotides read TGTGCCAGCAGTAGCGGGGGTAACTATGGCTACACCTTC.

This clone was picked up one time. Relative to the germline gene, one junction end is altered; a read error may explain this. The chain couples TRBV7-7 to TRBJ1-3; TRBD1 might be the D (5 bases). The germline V gene has CDR1 SSHAT and CDR2 FNYEAQ (reference sequence). The CDR3 has 13 residues. The CDR3 coding sequence is TGTGCTAGCAGCTTGGACACCCGAAACACCATATATTTT. Translating gives CASSLDTRNTIYF.

The chain links TRBV27 to TRBJ2-7, with D possibly TRBD1 on 5 matching bases. V was pared by 6 bases and J by 6 bases, with 15 bases between. CDR1 and CDR2 (germline): MNHEY, SMNVEV (reference sequence). The CDR3 is 13 residues long. CDR3 loop: CASRKNQGSEQYF. CDR3 nucleotide sequence: TGTGCCAGCAGGAAAAATCAGGGAAGCGAGCAGTACTTC.

DNA for the CDR3: TGTGCCAGCAGTGAAGCGCAGGGGGCCAGGACCGAAGCTTTCTTT. It translates to CASSEAQGARTEAFF. V gene TRBV6-1 combines with J gene TRBJ1-1; TRBD1 matches at 8 bases. The CDR3 has 15 amino acids. Germline V lookup: CDR1 MNHNS, CDR2 SASEGT. Trimming at V came to 0 bases and at J to 8 bases, leaving 8 bases not matched to a gene.

This clone was recorded only once. The CDR3 is CAWTLGRGWGQETQYF. CDR3 bases: TGTGCCTGGACCCTAGGTAGGGGTTGGGGTCAAGAGACCCAGTACTTC. This chain joins TRBV30 and TRBJ2-5, with a weak D call TRBD1 (5 bases). The CDR3 extends over 16 amino acids. V lost 4 bases to trimming and J lost 2 bases, with 20 bases between them. The V gene's germline CDR1 is GTSNPN and CDR2 SVGIG (reference sequence). Full variable domain (rest looked up from reference TRBV30 and TRBJ2-5): SQTIHQWPATLVQPVGSPLSLECTVEGTSNPNLYWYRQAAGRGLQLLFYSVGIGQISSEVPQNLSASRPQDRQFILSSKKLLLSDSGFYLCAWTLGRGWGQETQYFGPGTRLLVL.

On this clone itself: The identical CDR3 is also encoded by other nucleotide sequences in the sample. The rearrangement joins TRBV7-2 to TRBJ2-5; a weak D match, TRBD1 (6 bases). CDR1 is SGHTA, CDR2 FQGNSA, per germline. The CDR3 has 13 amino acids. V lost 5 bases and J lost 3, with 10 bases in between. The CDR3 region is CASSPTGEETQYF. CDR3 bases: TGTGCCAGCAGCCCGACAGGTGAAGAGACCCAGTACTTC.

The rearrangement uses TRBV5-4 and TRBJ2-1; weak D call: TRBD1 (6 bases). Germline V CDR1 and CDR2: SGHNT, YYREEE (reference sequence). The germline V and J ends were trimmed by 4 bases and 5 bases, with 16 bases remaining between them. The CDR3 covers 15 residues. CDR3 amino acids: CASSVRLQGNNEQFF. CDR3 nucleotide sequence: TGTGCCAGCAGCGTTAGGTTACAGGGAAACAATGAGCAGTTCTTC. Together with reference TRBV5-4 and TRBJ2-1, the CDR3 gives the full variable domain: ETGVTQSPTHLIKTRGQQVTLRCSSQSGHNTVSWYQQALGQGPQFIFQYYREEENGRGNFPPRFSGLQFPNYSSELNVNALELDDSALYLCASSVRLQGNNEQFFGPGTRLTVL.

J is TRBJ2-4 and V is TRBV6-1, with a possible D match to TRBD1 (8 bases). The ends were cut back, 5 bases at V and 4 bases at J, with 15 bases in the middle. The V gene's germline CDR1 is MNHNS and CDR2 SASEGT. The CDR3 loop spans 15 amino acids. The CDR3 is CASSSGGTGKNIQYF. The CDR3 coding sequence is TGTGCCAGCAGTTCCGGGGGGACAGGTAAAAACATTCAGTACTTC.

The J gene is TRBJ2-5, the V gene TRBV11-2, with no clear D. This CDR3 is 11 amino acids long. Germline-derived CDR1 and CDR2 are SGHAT and FQNNGV. Trimming stripped 6 bases from V and 4 bases from J, with 6 bases between. CDR3 loop: CASSYGETQYF. In DNA form, the CDR3 reads TGTGCCAGCAGTTACGGAGAGACCCAGTACTTC.